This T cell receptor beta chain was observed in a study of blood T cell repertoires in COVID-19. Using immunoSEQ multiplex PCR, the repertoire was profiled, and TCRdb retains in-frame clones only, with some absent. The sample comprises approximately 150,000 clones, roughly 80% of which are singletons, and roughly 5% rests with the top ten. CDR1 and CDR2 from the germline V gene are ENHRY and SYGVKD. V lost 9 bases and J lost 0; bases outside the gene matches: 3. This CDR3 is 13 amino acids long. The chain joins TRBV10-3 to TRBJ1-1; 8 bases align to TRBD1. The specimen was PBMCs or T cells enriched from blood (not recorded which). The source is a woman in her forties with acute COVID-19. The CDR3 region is CAIGQGLNTEAFF. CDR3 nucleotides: TGTGCCATTGGACAGGGATTGAACACTGAAGCTTTCTTT.